The source of this T cell receptor (beta chain) is a study of beta chain features in type 1 diabetes. This clone was observed a handful of times. What it binds is not known. Whole-study results and caveats: There was a moderate but significant shortening of TCRB CDR3s in all four CD4+ subsets of Type 1 diabetes patients.

Sequencing targeted expressed TCRB transcripts, as all isolated RNA had been reverse transcribed. Sequencing used immunoSEQ multiplex PCR; TCRdb keeps in-frame clones, though not all of them. The table includes about 150,000 clones, 7% to 9% detected once. The germline CDR1 and CDR2 sequences are MNHNS and SASEGT. Trimming took off 5 bases at V and 3 bases at J, with 13 bases between the two ends. This CDR3 region has 14 residues. The clonotype was recovered from a young man with type 1 diabetes. This rearrangement joins TRBV6-1 to TRBJ1-1; the D gene is possibly TRBD1 (6 bases). Sample: central memory CD4+ T cells from blood. CDR3 in DNA: TGTGCCAGCAGTTTCCAAACAGGGTACACTGAAGCTTTCTTT. Encoded protein: CASSFQTGYTEAFF.